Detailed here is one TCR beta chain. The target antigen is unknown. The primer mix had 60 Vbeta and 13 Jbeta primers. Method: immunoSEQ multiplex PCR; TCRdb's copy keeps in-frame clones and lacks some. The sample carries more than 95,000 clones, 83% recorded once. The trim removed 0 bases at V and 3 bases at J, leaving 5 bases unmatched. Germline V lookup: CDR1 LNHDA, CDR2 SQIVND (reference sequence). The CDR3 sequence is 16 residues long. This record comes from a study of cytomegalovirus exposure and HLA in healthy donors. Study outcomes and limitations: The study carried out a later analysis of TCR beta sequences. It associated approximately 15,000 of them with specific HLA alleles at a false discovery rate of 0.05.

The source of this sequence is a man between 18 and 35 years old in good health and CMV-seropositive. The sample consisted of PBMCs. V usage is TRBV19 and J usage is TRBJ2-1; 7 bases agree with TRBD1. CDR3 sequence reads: CASSIDQGDSYNEQFF. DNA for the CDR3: TGTGCCAGTAGTATAGATCAAGGGGACAGCTACAATGAGCAGTTCTTC.